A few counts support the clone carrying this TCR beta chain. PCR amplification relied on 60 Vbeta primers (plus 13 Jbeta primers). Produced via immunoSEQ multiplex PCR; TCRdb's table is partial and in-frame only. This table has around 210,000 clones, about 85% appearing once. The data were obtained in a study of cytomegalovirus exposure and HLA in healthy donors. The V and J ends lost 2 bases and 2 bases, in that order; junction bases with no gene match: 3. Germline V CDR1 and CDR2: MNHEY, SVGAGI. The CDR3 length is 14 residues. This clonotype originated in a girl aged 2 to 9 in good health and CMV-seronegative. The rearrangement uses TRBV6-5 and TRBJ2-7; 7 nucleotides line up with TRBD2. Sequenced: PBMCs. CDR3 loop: CASSYGGGPYEQYF. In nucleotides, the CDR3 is TGTGCCAGCAGTTACGGGGGAGGGCCCTACGAGCAGTACTTC.